This T cell receptor beta chain appears in the sequencing data of a study of blood T cell repertoires in COVID-19. This clone was detected only a few times. Clones were sequenced by immunoSEQ multiplex PCR, and TCRdb holds only the in-frame ones, with some missing. The repertoire has roughly 240,000 clones, about four fifths of them found once; the top ten carry 3.6%. The CDR3 has 16 amino acids. V dropped 1 base and J dropped 1 base, with 14 bases sitting between them. Germline V gene sequence: CDR1 SGHNT, CDR2 YYREEE (reference sequence). Exposed volunteers were people who met a COVID-19 case within 2 weeks before study entry.

The chain carries TRBV5-4 and TRBJ1-2, with TRBD1 as a possible D gene (5 bases). Sequencing used PBMCs or T cells enriched from blood (not recorded which). The receptor was isolated from a woman between 40 and 50 years old who had been exposed to COVID-19. In DNA, the CDR3 is TGTGCCAGCAGCTTGAACGCAGGGTGGGATAACTATGGCTACACCTTC. This encodes CASSLNAGWDNYGYTF.